The sequence of this TCR beta chain was determined in a study of blood T cells in healthy people across ages. Across the whole study: Per two T cells, about one barcoded beta molecule was captured through template switching.

Findings and limits, study-wide: A roughly linear fall in TCR beta diversity per million T cells was seen with increasing age.

PBMCs, at least 7 million per sample, were isolated. PCR was performed a second time for roughly 7 to 12 cycles using a sample-barcoded 5' primer and a J-beta primer mix. One entry per CDR3 protein results from TCRdb running MiXCR on the 5' RACE reads. The sample has fewer than 2 million distinct CDR3 sequences, 30% to 40% seen once; the top ten hold 23%. As regards this clonotype: The antigen is undetermined.

The length of the CDR3 is 14 residues. Germline assignment: CDR1 SGHRS and CDR2 YFSETQ. V was cut by 7 bases and J by 4 bases, with 12 bases left in between. The sample was blood. This sequence was found in a human donor in good health. The chain couples TRBV5-1 to TRBJ2-6, with D possibly TRBD1 on 6 matching bases. The CDR3 DNA reads TGCGCCAGCCAGGTCGGGACAGGGGCCAACGTCCTGACTTTC. It specifies CASQVGTGANVLTF.